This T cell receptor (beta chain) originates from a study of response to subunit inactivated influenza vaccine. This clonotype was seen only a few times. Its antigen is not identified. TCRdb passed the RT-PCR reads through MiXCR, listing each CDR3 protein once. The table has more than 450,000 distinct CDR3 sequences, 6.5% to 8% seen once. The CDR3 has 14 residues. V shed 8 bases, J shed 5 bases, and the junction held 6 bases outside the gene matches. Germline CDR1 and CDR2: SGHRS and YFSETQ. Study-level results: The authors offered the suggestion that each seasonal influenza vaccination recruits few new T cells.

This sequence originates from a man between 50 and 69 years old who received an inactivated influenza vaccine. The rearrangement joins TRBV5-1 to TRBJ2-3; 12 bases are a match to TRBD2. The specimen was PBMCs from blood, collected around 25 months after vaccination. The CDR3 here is CASRLAGVGDTQYF. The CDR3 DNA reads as TGCGCCAGTAGACTAGCGGGAGTGGGAGATACGCAGTATTTT.